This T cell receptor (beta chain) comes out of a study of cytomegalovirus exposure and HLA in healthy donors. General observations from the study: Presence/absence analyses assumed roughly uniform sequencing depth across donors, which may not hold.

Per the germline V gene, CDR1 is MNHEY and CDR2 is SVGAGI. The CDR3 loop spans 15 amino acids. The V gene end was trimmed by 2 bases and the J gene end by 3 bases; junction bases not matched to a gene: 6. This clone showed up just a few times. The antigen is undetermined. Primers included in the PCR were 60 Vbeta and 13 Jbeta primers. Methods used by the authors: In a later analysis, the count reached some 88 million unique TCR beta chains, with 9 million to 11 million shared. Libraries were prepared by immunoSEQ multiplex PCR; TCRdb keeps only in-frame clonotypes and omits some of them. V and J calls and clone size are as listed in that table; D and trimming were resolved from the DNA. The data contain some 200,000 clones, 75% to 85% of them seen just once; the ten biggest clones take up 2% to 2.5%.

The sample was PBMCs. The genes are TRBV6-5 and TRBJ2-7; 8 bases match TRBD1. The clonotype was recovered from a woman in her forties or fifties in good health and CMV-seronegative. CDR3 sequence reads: CASSYRTGSSYEQYF. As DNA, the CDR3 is TGTGCCAGCAGTTACCGGACAGGGTCTAGCTACGAGCAGTACTTC.